A selection of T cell receptor beta chains follows, all from one sample in a study of cytomegalovirus exposure and HLA in healthy donors. Generated by immunoSEQ multiplex PCR, the TCRdb table keeps only in-frame clones and is missing some. The repertoire holds some 200,000 clones, with approximately 78% as singletons. The sample taken for sequencing was PBMCs. These receptor sequences come from a woman aged 50 to 60 in good health and CMV-seropositive. Both conserved end residues are part of each CDR3. The D gene is left open where the match is weak. Clone size is not always given. Where it is, it says once, few, many or a class for expanded clones.

>TRBV6-5|NA|TRBD2|TRBJ2-1
TGTGCCAGCAGTTACTCGATAACGGGGGGGCGGGATGAGCAGTTCTTC
CASSYSITGGRDEQFF
>TRBV7-9|NA|NA|TRBJ2-7
TGTTCCAGCAGCTCTCAGGGGACCGTCAACGAGCAGTACTTC
CSSSSQGTVNEQYF
>TRBV28|NA|NA|TRBJ1-2
TGTGCCAGCAGTCTCAACGCAGGGGAAACTTGGACCTTC
CASSLNAGETWTF
>TRBV7-2|NA|TRBD2|TRBJ2-3
TGTGCCAGCAGCTCGTTCGGACTAGCGGGGGGTGATACGCAGTATTTT
CASSSFGLAGGDTQYF
>TRBV10-3|NA|NA|TRBJ2-2
TGTGCCATCAGTGAGACTCCGGGAGACACCGGGGAGCTGTTTTTT
CAISETPGDTGELFF
>TRBV29-1|NA|NA|TRBJ2-4
TGCAGCGCCGGACAAGCCAAAAACATTCAGTACTTC
CSAGQAKNIQYF
>TRBV2|NA|TRBD1|TRBJ2-6
TGTGCCAGCAGTGACACTATGGCAGGGGGCTCAATCCTCTCTGGGGCCAACGTCCTGACTTTC
CASSDTMAGGSILSGANVLTF
>TRBV10-3|NA|TRBD1|TRBJ2-7
TGTGCCATCAGTGAGGTCAGGGGGCTTTACGAGCAGTACTTC
CAISEVRGLYEQYF
>TRBV27|NA|TRBD1|TRBJ2-1
TGTGCCAGCAGCGCAGACAGGGCCTGGGATGAGCAGTTCTTC
CASSADRAWDEQFF
>TRBV19|NA|NA|TRBJ2-3
TGTGCCAGTAGTACCAGGGGCGCGGGCACAGATACGCAGTATTTT
CASSTRGAGTDTQYF
>TRBV6-1|NA|NA|TRBJ1-3
TGTGCCAGCCCAGAAACAGGGATTGGAAACACCATATATTTT
CASPETGIGNTIYF
>TRBV2|few|TRBD2|TRBJ2-3
TGTGCCAGCAGTGGAGGGGACTACCAACAAGATACGCAGTATTTT
CASSGGDYQQDTQYF
>TRBV19|NA|TRBD2|TRBJ2-1
TGTGCCAGTAGTATAGTTTCGAGCGGGGGGCTCTACAATGAGCAGTTCTTC
CASSIVSSGGLYNEQFF
>TRBV14|NA|TRBD1|TRBJ1-1
TGTGCCAGCAGCCTCGACAGGGAGACTGAAGCTTTCTTT
CASSLDRETEAFF
>TRBV4-2|NA|NA|TRBJ2-2
TGTGCCAGCAGCCAAGGGAAACAGGGTATCACCGGGGAGCTGTTTTTT
CASSQGKQGITGELFF
>TRBV29-1|once|NA|TRBJ1-4
TGCAGCGTTGATAGCCCAGATGAAAAACTGTTTTTT
CSVDSPDEKLFF
>TRBV27|few|NA|TRBJ2-5
TGTGCCACTCAACCGGAGGGACAAGAGACCCAGTACTTC
CATQPEGQETQYF
>TRBV20-1|NA|NA|TRBJ2-1
TGCAGTGCTAGCCCAACAGTCGAGCAGTTCTTC
CSASPTVEQFF
>TRBV28|NA|TRBD2|TRBJ2-7
TGTGCCAGCAGTTTACGGCTAGCGGGGTCTCTTTTCTACGAGCAGTACTTC
CASSLRLAGSLFYEQYF
>TRBV19|NA|NA|TRBJ1-1
TGTGCCAGTAAGGCTCGTGGGAGTCCCCTGAACACTGAAGCTTTCTTT
CASKARGSPLNTEAFF
>TRBV5-1|NA|NA|TRBJ2-3
TGCGCCAGCAGGAGAGTTCTCGCGGCCTTCACAGATACGCAGTATTTT
CASRRVLAAFTDTQYF
>TRBV4-3|NA|TRBD2|TRBJ2-1
TGCGCCAGCAGCCAAGAACCTAGCGGGGGGAGTGAGCAGTTCTTC
CASSQEPSGGSEQFF
>TRBV6-5|NA|NA|TRBJ1-2
TGTGCCAGCAGTTCGGACTACTATGGCTACACCTTC
CASSSDYYGYTF
>TRBV19|few|TRBD2|TRBJ2-1
TGTGCCAGTAGTACTAGCGGGAGCTCCTACAATGAGCAGTTCTTC
CASSTSGSSYNEQFF
>TRBV19|NA|NA|TRBJ2-3
TGTGCCAGTAGTACAGGGTTCGGGCCACAAGATACGCAGTATTTT
CASSTGFGPQDTQYF
>TRBV5-1|NA|TRBD2|TRBJ2-5
TGCGCCAGCAGCTTGGCCTTTGTGGGATTAGCGGGCCAAGAGACCCAGTACTTC
CASSLAFVGLAGQETQYF
>TRBV19|few|TRBD1|TRBJ2-5
TGTGCCAGTAGTATACAGGGACAGGGCGAAGAGACCCAGTACTTC
CASSIQGQGEETQYF
>TRBV6-6|NA|TRBD1|TRBJ2-7
TGTGCCAGCAGTGTACAGGGGGCTCCCTTGAACGAGCAGTACTTC
CASSVQGAPLNEQYF
>TRBV18|NA|NA|TRBJ2-5
TGTGCCAGCTCACCACGAGAACAAGAGACCCAGTACTTC
CASSPREQETQYF
>TRBV5-1|NA|TRBD2|TRBJ2-3
TGCGCCAGCAGCCCTGGACTAGCGGGGGGAGATACGCAGTATTTT
CASSPGLAGGDTQYF
>TRBV29-1|NA|NA|TRBJ2-7
TGCAGCGTTGAATTTGAAGGTGGCGGGACCTACGAGCAGTACTTC
CSVEFEGGGTYEQYF
>TRBV2|NA|NA|TRBJ1-4
TGTGCCAGCAGGGCAGGGTTGTCTAATGAAAAACTGTTTTTT
CASRAGLSNEKLFF
>TRBV7-9|NA|TRBD2|TRBJ2-5
TGTGCCAGCAGCTTAGTTCGGCCTAGCGGGGAAGGGACCCAGTACTTC
CASSLVRPSGEGTQYF